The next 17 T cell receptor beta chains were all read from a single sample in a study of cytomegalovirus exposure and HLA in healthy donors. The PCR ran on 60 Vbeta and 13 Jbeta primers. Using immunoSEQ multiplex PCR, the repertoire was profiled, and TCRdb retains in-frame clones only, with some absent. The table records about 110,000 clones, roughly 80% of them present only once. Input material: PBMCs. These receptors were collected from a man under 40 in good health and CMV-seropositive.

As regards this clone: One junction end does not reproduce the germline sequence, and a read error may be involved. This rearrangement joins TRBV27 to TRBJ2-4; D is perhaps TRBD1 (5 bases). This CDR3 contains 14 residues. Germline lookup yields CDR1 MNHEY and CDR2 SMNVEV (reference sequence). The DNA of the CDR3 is TGTGTCCTCTGTGGTCCAGGGCTCAAAAACAGTCAGTACTTC. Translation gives CVLCGPGLKNSQYF.

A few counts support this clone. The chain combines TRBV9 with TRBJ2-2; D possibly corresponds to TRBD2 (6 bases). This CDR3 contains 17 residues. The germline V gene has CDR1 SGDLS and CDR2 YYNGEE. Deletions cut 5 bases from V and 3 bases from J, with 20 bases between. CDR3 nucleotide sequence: TGTGCCAGCAGGGAGGGAGGAGGGCTCTGGGACACCGGGGAGCTGTTTTTT. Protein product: CASREGGGLWDTGELFF.

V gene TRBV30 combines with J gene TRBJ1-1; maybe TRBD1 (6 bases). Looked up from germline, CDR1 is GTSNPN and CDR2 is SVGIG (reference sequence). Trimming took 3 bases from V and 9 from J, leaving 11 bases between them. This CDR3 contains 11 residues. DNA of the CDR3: TGTGCCTGGAGGTGGGGGGGGCAAGCTTTCTTT. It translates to CAWRWGGQAFF. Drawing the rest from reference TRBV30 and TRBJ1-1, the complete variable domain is SQTIHQWPATLVQPVGSPLSLECTVEGTSNPNLYWYRQAAGRGLQLLFYSVGIGQISSEVPQNLSASRPQDRQFILSSKKLLLSDSGFYLCAWRWGGQAFFGQGTRLTVV.

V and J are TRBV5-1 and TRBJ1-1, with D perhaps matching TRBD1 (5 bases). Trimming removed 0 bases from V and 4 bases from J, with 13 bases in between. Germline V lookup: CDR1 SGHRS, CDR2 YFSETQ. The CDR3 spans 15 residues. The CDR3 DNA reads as TGCGCCAGCAGCTTGGGATCCGGACATAGCACTGAAGCTTTCTTT. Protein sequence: CASSLGSGHSTEAFF.

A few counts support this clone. CDR3 residues: CASTQDSSNTGELFF. DNA for the CDR3: TGCGCCAGCACTCAGGACAGTTCGAACACCGGGGAGCTGTTTTTT. The V call is TRBV5-1, the J call TRBJ2-2; a possible D gene is TRBD1 (6 bases). The CDR3 length is 15 residues. V gave up 6 bases and J gave up 0 bases, with 12 bases separating them. In germline, CDR1 is SGHRS, CDR2 YFSETQ.

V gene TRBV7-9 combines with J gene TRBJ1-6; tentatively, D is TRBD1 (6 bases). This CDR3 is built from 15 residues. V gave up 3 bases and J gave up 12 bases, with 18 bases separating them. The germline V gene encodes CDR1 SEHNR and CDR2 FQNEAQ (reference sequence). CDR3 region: CASSFGQGSYLPLHF. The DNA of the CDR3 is TGTGCCAGCAGCTTCGGGCAGGGGTCATATTTACCCCTCCACTTT.

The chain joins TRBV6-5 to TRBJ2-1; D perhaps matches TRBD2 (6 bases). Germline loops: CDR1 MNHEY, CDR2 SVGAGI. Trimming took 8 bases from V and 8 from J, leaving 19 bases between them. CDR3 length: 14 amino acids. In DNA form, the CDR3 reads TGTGCCAGCTCCCAGGTGGGGGGAGGTTATGAGCAGTTCTTC. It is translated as CASSQVGGGYEQFF.

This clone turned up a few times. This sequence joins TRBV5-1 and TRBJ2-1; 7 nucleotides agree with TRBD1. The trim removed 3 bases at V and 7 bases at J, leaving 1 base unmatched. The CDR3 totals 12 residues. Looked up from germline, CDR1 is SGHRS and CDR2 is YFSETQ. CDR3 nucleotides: TGCGCCAGCAGCTCGACAGGGAATGAGCAGTTCTTC. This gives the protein CASSSTGNEQFF.

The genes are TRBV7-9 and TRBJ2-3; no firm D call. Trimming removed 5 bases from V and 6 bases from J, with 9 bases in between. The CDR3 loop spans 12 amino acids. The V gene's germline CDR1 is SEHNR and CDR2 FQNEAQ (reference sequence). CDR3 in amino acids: CASSPLSDTQYF. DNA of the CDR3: TGTGCCAGCAGCCCCCTGAGCGATACGCAGTATTTT.

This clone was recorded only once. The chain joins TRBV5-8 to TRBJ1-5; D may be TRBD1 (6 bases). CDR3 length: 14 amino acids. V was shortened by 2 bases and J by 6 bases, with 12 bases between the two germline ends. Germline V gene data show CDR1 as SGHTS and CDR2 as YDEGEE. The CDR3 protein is CASSFTGSGQPQHF. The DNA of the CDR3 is TGTGCCAGCAGCTTCACAGGGTCGGGTCAGCCCCAGCATTTT. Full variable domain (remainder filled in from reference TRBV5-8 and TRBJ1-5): EAGVTQSPTHLIKTRGQQATLRCSPISGHTSVYWYQQALGLGLQFLLWYDEGEERNRGNFPPRFSGRQFPNYSSELNVNALELEDSALYLCASSFTGSGQPQHFGDGTRLSIL.

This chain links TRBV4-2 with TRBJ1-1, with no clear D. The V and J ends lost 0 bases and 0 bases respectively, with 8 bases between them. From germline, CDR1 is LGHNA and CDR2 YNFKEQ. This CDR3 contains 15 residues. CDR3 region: CASSQETAMNTEAFF. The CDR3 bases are TGTGCCAGCAGCCAAGAGACTGCCATGAACACTGAAGCTTTCTTT.

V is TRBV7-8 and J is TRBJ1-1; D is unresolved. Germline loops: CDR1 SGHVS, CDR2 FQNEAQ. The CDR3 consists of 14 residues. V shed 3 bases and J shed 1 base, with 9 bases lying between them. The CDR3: CASSFQASNTEAFF. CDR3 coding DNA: TGTGCCAGCAGCTTTCAGGCCTCGAACACTGAAGCTTTCTTT.

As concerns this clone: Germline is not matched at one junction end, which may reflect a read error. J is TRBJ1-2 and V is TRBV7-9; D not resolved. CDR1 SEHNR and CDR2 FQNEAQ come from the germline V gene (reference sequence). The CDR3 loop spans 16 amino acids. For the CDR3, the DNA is TGTTCCAGCAGCTTAGATCCCCCGGGCGGGCCCTATGGCTACACCTTC. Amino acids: CSSSLDPPGGPYGYTF.

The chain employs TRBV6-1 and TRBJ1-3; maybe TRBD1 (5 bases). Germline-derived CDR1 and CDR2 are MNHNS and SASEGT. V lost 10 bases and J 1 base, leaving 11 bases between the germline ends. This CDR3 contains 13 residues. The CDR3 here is CATQGDSGNTIYF. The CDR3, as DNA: TGTGCCACCCAGGGTGATTCTGGAAACACCATATATTTT.

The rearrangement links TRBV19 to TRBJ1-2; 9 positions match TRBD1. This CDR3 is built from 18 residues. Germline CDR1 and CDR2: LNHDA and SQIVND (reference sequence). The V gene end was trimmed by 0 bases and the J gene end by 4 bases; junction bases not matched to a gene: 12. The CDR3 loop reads CASSIDLGQGIGVYGYTF. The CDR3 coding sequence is TGTGCCAGTAGTATAGACCTGGGACAGGGAATTGGGGTCTATGGCTACACCTTC.

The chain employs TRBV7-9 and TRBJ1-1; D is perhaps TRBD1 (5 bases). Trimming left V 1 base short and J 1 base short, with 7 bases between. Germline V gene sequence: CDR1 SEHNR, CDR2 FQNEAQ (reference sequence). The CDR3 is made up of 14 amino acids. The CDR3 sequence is CASSLEGKNTEAFF. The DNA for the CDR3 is TGTGCCAGCAGCTTAGAGGGGAAGAACACTGAAGCTTTCTTT.

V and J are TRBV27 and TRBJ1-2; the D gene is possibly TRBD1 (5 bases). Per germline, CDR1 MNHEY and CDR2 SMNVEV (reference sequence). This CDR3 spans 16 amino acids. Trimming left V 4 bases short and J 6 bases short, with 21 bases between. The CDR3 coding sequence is TGTGCCAGCAGTTATGTTCCTGCAGGGTTGATGGATGGCTACACCTTC. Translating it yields CASSYVPAGLMDGYTF.